Sequencing of this TCR beta chain was carried out in a study of CD8 T cells in ankylosing spondylitis. TCRdb re-called the 5' RACE reads with MiXCR, one entry per CDR3 protein. The repertoire holds 180,000 or so distinct CDR3 sequences, with 11% as singletons. This clonotype was observed many times. Trimming cost V 0 bases and J 0 bases, with 9 bases left between them. This CDR3 comprises 16 residues. The germline V gene has CDR1 MNHEY and CDR2 SVGAGI. The sample comprised blood, either unsorted or a sorted T cell fraction (not recorded which). The chain uses TRBV6-5 and TRBJ1-3; no firm D call. This TCR was recovered from a male donor with ankylosing spondylitis or in good health (not recorded which). In DNA form, the CDR3 reads TGTGCCAGCAGTTACTCACGGGGTAGCTCTGGAAACACCATATATTTT. It yields the protein CASSYSRGSSGNTIYF.